The T cell receptor (beta chain) described here comes from a study of early T cells in non-severe SARS-CoV-2 infection. This CDR3 has 17 residues. With V trimmed by 3 bases and J by 2 bases, 12 bases remained unmatched. Germline values: CDR1 DFQATT, CDR2 SNEGSKA (reference sequence). In this sample, this clonotype turned up many times. TCRdb used MiXCR to reprocess the 5' RACE reads, holding one entry per CDR3 protein. The sample carries some 35,000 distinct CDR3 sequences, roughly 5% recorded once. The receptor comes from an adult who was a healthcare worker with PCR-confirmed SARS-CoV-2 infection or an uninfected control (not recorded which). The sequenced material came from whole blood. The gene calls are TRBV20-1 and TRBJ2-3; 9 positions match TRBD2. CDR3 region: CSASDSGGTSFTDTQYF. The CDR3 DNA is TGCAGTGCTAGCGATAGCGGGGGAACCTCCTTCACAGATACGCAGTATTTT.